This T cell receptor beta chain derives from a study of cytomegalovirus exposure and HLA in healthy donors (dated by TCRdb to 2017 to 2019). Describing the broader study: According to a later analysis, one platform produced both the 120 validation repertoires and the 620 or so repertoires of the first cohort. The study was designed to test whether signatures of past pathogen exposure could be identified by cataloging public T cell receptors. Along with the roughly 670-subject first cohort, a separate validation cohort of 120 different subjects was used. High-throughput TCR immunosequencing, statistical association of individual TCRs with disease status, and machine learning were combined to predict cytomegalovirus infection status.

CDR1 SGHDT and CDR2 YYEEEE are derived from the germline V gene. The CDR3 runs 14 amino acids, cysteine and phenylalanine included. Only the CDR3 DNA stays, 42 bases, in frame from base 1. V was cut back by 4 bases and J by 5 bases, leaving a gap of 15 bases between them. Findings and caveats that apply to the study as a whole: It was suggested by the authors that the approach could potentially be generalized to other disease states and immunological phenotypes. A later analysis had no HLA typing for the validation cohort, so co-occurrence there was scored across all 110 or so repertoires. In vitro tests confirmed that a few of the cytomegalovirus-associated TCR beta chains recognize cytomegalovirus antigens. A later analysis found that TCRs clustered in the first cohort also tended to co-occur in the 95 to 150 validation repertoires, with 94% of cluster scores above 0. The study listed approximately 160 TCR beta chains as associated with cytomegalovirus. Across donors, most TCR sequences were observed very rarely, whereas some public TCRs were present in many individuals. The classifier was reported to diagnose cytomegalovirus status with high specificity and sensitivity in both the original and validation cohorts.

The donors were included in the validation cohort of 100 to 150 subjects, a group kept apart from the approximately 700-subject first cohort. Comments on this clone: Its antigen target is currently unknown. There are no base qualities to consult, and no much larger clone falls within one base.

The library came from the immunoSEQ multiplex PCR assay. Under the source paper's analysis protocol: A statistical classification framework was developed to diagnose cytomegalovirus status using the catalog of TCR beta chain sequences. The immuneACCESS repertoire file appears here via TCRdb, limited to in-frame rearrangements. These files lack a portion of the clones; in checked studies, under half of the deficit traces to unresolved V genes, and the cause of the others is not known. V and J calls and clone size are given by that table; D and trimming were obtained from the DNA. The sample table lists 190,000 or so clones, more than 65% of them with a count of one. The ten largest clonotypes hold 2.5% to 3.5% of the sample.

Sequenced: PBMCs. The clonotype comes from a woman in her late teens or twenties in good health and CMV-seropositive. The chain uses TRBV5-6 and TRBJ1-1; TRBD1 is possibly the D segment (5 matching bases). The DNA reads TGTGCCAGCAGCCTTAAAGGGGCGATGACTGAAGCTTTCTTT. Its protein is CASSLKGAMTEAFF.